The 24 T cell receptor beta chains listed next were all sequenced from one sample in a study of blood T cells in healthy people across ages. A second 7 to 11 cycle PCR used barcoded and J-beta primers. Each CDR3 protein gets one entry after TCRdb re-called the 5' RACE reads with MiXCR. The sample contains 1.2 million to 1.5 million distinct CDR3 sequences, approximately 59% of which appear only once. Sequenced input: blood. Source of these receptors: a man younger than 30 in good health.

This chain connects TRBV5-5 to TRBJ2-3, with unresolved D. Germline loops: CDR1 SGHKS, CDR2 YYEKEE (reference sequence). There are 17 residues in the CDR3. Trimming took 4 bases from V and 0 from J, leaving 18 bases between them. As DNA, the CDR3 is TGTGCCAGCAGCCCAGTTCCTCGGCGGATAAGCACAGATACGCAGTATTTT. The encoded protein is CASSPVPRRISTDTQYF.

The V gene is TRBV7-6, the J gene TRBJ2-1, with D possibly TRBD1 on 5 matching bases. Gene TRBJ2-7 matches the end of the DNA better, so the J call may be wrong. The CDR3 has 13 residues. Per the germline V gene, CDR1 is SGHVS and CDR2 is FNYEAQ. The CDR3 protein is CASSPVDNYEQYF. The CDR3 DNA is TGTGCCAGCAGCCCCGTGGACAACTACGAGCAGTACTTC.

V is TRBV29-1 and J is TRBJ2-5; D remains unclear. The J call is doubtful: the DNA matches TRBJ2-7 better. The germline V gene has CDR1 SQVTM and CDR2 ANQGSEA. The CDR3 runs 13 residues. The CDR3 DNA reads TGCAGCGTGGGAATCTCCCGGCTATACGAGCAGTACTTC. Its protein is CSVGISRLYEQYF.

V is TRBV29-1 and J is TRBJ2-3; D may be TRBD2 (6 bases). This CDR3 is 12 amino acids long. From germline, CDR1 is SQVTM and CDR2 ANQGSEA. Between the trimmed V and J ends, which lost 4 bases and 6 bases, there was a span of 11 bases. Here the CDR3 reads CSVVEGSDTQYF. Written as DNA, the CDR3 is TGCAGCGTTGTGGAGGGCTCCGATACGCAGTATTTT.

The chain carries TRBV6-5 and TRBJ1-2; D is ambiguous. V dropped 4 bases and J dropped 8 bases, with 14 bases sitting between them. The germline gives CDR1 MNHEY, CDR2 SVGAGI. The CDR3 runs to 13 residues. For the CDR3, the DNA is TGTGCCAGCAGTTTTAGTCTTCGAGACGGCTACACCTTC. It is translated as CASSFSLRDGYTF.

This chain links TRBV7-2 with TRBJ1-3, with TRBD1 matching over 7 bases. Germline CDR1 SGHTA, CDR2 FQGNSA. With 5 bases clipped from V and 5 bases from J, the junction kept 3 bases outside the gene matches. This CDR3 is 13 amino acids long. CDR3 loop: CASSQQGRNTIYF. As DNA, the CDR3 is TGTGCCAGCAGCCAACAGGGGAGAAACACCATATATTTT.

The chain joins TRBV5-5 to TRBJ1-2; D gene unclear. The V end was cut by 4 bases, the J end by 8 bases, with 9 bases between. Per germline, CDR1 SGHKS and CDR2 YYEKEE (reference sequence). The CDR3 runs to 11 residues. The chain's CDR3 is CASSPDIGYTF. CDR3 in DNA: TGTGCCAGCAGCCCCGACATCGGCTACACCTTC.

To note about this clonotype: A much larger clone is a single base away; this may be a read error. The chain couples TRBV7-9 to TRBJ2-5; 9 positions match TRBD1. Germline-derived CDR1 and CDR2 are SEHNR and FQNEAQ (reference sequence). The CDR3 spans 13 residues. CDR3 in DNA: TGTGCCAGCCAGGACAGGGGCCAAGAGACCCGGTACTTC. Protein: CASQDRGQETRYF.

The chain's CDR3 is CASSGQGGVSDTQYF. CDR3 DNA: TGCGCCAGCAGCGGGCAGGGGGGGGTTTCAGATACGCAGTATTTT. This chain joins TRBV5-1 and TRBJ2-3; either TRBD1 or TRBD2 may fit D (7 bases each). Looked up from germline, CDR1 is SGHRS and CDR2 is YFSETQ. V gave up 4 bases and J gave up 4 bases, with 16 bases separating them. The CDR3 runs 15 residues.

The chain carries TRBV20-1 and TRBJ2-7, with 10 bases aligning to TRBD1. The CDR3 runs 16 residues. Germline V CDR1 and CDR2: DFQATT, SNEGSKA (reference sequence). V gave up 0 bases and J gave up 3 bases; unmatched junction bases: 8. CDR3 sequence reads: CSARDSGRDRGYEQYF. The CDR3 nucleotides read TGCAGTGCTAGAGATTCGGGCCGGGACAGGGGCTACGAGCAGTACTTC.

The rearrangement links TRBV5-4 to TRBJ2-1, with unresolved D. Germline CDR1 SGHNT, CDR2 YYREEE (reference sequence). The germline V and J ends were trimmed by 4 bases and 5 bases, with 16 bases remaining between them. The CDR3 contains 15 residues. The DNA for the CDR3 is TGTGCCAGCAGCCAGACCGATCAATCGAACAATGAGCAGTTCTTC. Encoded protein: CASSQTDQSNNEQFF.

V usage is TRBV9 and J usage is TRBJ2-2, with 7 bases lining up with TRBD2. In germline, CDR1 is SGDLS, CDR2 YYNGEE. V shed 0 bases and J 2 bases; nucleotides not matched to a gene: 4. The CDR3 runs to 16 residues. For the CDR3, the DNA is TGTGCCAGCAGCGTAGCCAGCGGGATAAACACCGGGGAGCTGTTTTTT. It translates to CASSVASGINTGELFF. The full variable domain, rest sourced from reference TRBV9 and TRBJ2-2, is DSGVTQTPKHLITATGQRVTLRCSPRSGDLSVYWYQQSLDQGLQFLIQYYNGEERAKGNILERFSAQQFPDLHSELNLSSLELGDSALYFCASSVASGINTGELFFGEGSRLTVL.

The chain links TRBV24-1 to TRBJ2-3; TRBD1 agrees at 7 bases. The V gene's germline CDR1 is KGHDR and CDR2 SFDVKD. V was clipped by 0 bases and J by 2 bases; unmatched bases: 1. There are 15 residues in the CDR3. The CDR3 nucleotides are TGTGCCACCAGTGATTTGGGGACAGCCACAGATACGCAGTATTTT. Its protein is CATSDLGTATDTQYF.

J is TRBJ2-1 and V is TRBV7-9, with D hard to call. The germline V gene has CDR1 SEHNR and CDR2 FQNEAQ (reference sequence). Trimming cost V 3 bases and J 8 bases, with 11 bases left between them. The CDR3 runs to 13 residues. For the CDR3, the DNA is TGTGCCAGCAGCTTTCGTCGGTCGGATGAGCAGTTCTTC. Translation: CASSFRRSDEQFF. Based on the CDR3 plus reference TRBV7-9 and TRBJ2-1, the full variable domain is DTGVSQNPRHKITKRGQNVTFRCDPISEHNRLYWYRQTLGQGPEFLTYFQNEAQLEKSRLLSDRFSAERPKGSFSTLEIQRTEQGDSAMYLCASSFRRSDEQFFGPGTRLTVL.

This clonotype was seen only a few times. The rearrangement joins TRBV10-2 to TRBJ2-1; 8 positions match TRBD1. Trimming at V came to 3 bases and at J to 5 bases, leaving 15 bases not matched to a gene. CDR1 is WSHSY, CDR2 SAAADI, per germline. This CDR3 contains 18 residues. Here the CDR3 DNA reads TGCGCCAGCAGTGATAATTGGCCCGGACAGGGTGGGAACAATGAGCAGTTCTTC. Translating gives CASSDNWPGQGGNNEQFF.

The rearrangement joins TRBV28 to TRBJ2-4; D is unclear. The CDR3 spans 15 residues. Trimming pared 6 bases from V and 0 bases from J, leaving 12 bases between. Germline loops: CDR1 MDHEN, CDR2 SYDVKM. CDR3 nucleotide sequence: TGTGCCAGCAGCCCTCCGGGCCTAGCCAAAAACATTCAGTACTTC. Translation gives CASSPPGLAKNIQYF.

The rearrangement links TRBV20-1 to TRBJ1-1; D remains unclear. V was clipped by 2 bases and J by 1 base, with 8 bases between them. This CDR3 region has 13 residues. Germline loops: CDR1 DFQATT, CDR2 SNEGSKA (reference sequence). The CDR3 region has the DNA TGCAGTGCTAGACATCCGGGGAACACTGAAGCTTTCTTT. As protein: CSARHPGNTEAFF.

The V call is TRBV20-1, the J call TRBJ2-7; D unclear. V was clipped by 0 bases and J by 0 bases, with 15 bases between them. In germline, CDR1 is DFQATT, CDR2 SNEGSKA (reference sequence). The CDR3 contains 16 residues. This chain's CDR3 is CSARDHGAKDSYEQYF. In nucleotides, the CDR3 is TGCAGTGCTAGAGATCATGGTGCGAAGGACTCCTACGAGCAGTACTTC.

V is TRBV2 and J is TRBJ2-5, with TRBD1 identical over 8 bases. CDR3 size: 14 residues. With 7 bases clipped from V and 0 bases from J, the junction kept 4 bases outside the gene matches. From germline, CDR1 is SNHLY and CDR2 FYNNEI. The CDR3 here is CASKGRGHQETQYF. The CDR3, as DNA: TGTGCCAGCAAGGGCAGGGGGCACCAAGAGACCCAGTACTTC.

The genes are TRBV27 and TRBJ2-1, with 7 bases fitting TRBD1. Germline lookup yields CDR1 MNHEY and CDR2 SMNVEV (reference sequence). This CDR3 comprises 14 residues. V was clipped by 2 bases and J by 6 bases; unmatched bases: 4. CDR3 DNA: TGTGCCAGCAGTTTAGGGACAGTCGGCAATGAGCAGTTCTTC. Encoded protein: CASSLGTVGNEQFF.

The chain joins TRBV9 to TRBJ2-3, with 7 bases lining up with TRBD2. CDR3 length: 16 amino acids. The ends lost 0 bases at V and 2 bases at J; junction bases unmatched: 6. CDR1 is SGDLS and CDR2 is YYNGEE in the germline V gene. The CDR3 is CASSVEGGSTTDTQYF. As DNA, the CDR3 is TGTGCCAGCAGCGTAGAGGGCGGGAGTACCACAGATACGCAGTATTTT.

CDR3 loop: CASSLATTSDETQYF. In nucleotides, the CDR3 is TGTGCCAGCAGCTTAGCTACTACTAGCGATGAGACCCAGTACTTC. The chain has TRBV7-2 and TRBJ2-5; 7 bases map to TRBD2. Germline CDR1 SGHTA, CDR2 FQGNSA. This CDR3 has 15 amino acids. Trimming at V came to 0 bases and at J to 5 bases, leaving 6 bases not matched to a gene.

The genes are TRBV6-2 or TRBV6-3 and TRBJ2-5, with no clear D. The CDR3 length is 15 residues. With 5 bases removed from V and 3 bases from J, the gap between germline ends came to 16 bases. Germline lookup yields CDR1 MNHEY and CDR2 SVGEGT. The CDR3 nucleotides are TGTGCCAGCAGTGTCGGACGTCCGCGGAAAGAGACCCAGTACTTC. It is translated as CASSVGRPRKETQYF.

The chain couples TRBV29-1 to TRBJ2-7; no reliable D call. The CDR3 length is 13 residues. V gave up 5 bases and J gave up 0 bases, with 11 bases separating them. From germline, CDR1 is SQVTM and CDR2 ANQGSEA. The CDR3 DNA follows: TGCAGCGTTCCCTCATTAGACTCCTACGAGCAGTACTTC. As protein: CSVPSLDSYEQYF.